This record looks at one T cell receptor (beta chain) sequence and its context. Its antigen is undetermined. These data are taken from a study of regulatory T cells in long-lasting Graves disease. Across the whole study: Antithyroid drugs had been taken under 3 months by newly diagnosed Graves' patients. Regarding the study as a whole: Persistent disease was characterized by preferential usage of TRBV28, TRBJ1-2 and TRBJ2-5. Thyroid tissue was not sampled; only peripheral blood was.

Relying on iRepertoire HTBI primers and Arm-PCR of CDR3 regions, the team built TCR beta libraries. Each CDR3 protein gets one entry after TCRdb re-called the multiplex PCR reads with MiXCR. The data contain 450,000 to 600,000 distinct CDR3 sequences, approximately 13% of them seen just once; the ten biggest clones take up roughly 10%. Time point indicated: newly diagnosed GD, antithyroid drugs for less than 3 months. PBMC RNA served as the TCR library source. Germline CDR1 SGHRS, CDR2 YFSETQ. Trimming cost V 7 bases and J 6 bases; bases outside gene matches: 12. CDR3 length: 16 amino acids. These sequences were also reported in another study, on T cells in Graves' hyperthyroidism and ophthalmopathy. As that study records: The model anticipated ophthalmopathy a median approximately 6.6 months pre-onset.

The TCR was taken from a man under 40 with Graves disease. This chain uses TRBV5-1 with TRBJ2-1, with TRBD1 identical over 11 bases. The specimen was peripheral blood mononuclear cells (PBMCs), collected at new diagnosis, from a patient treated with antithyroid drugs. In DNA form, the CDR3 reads TGCGCCAGCGACCAGGGGGACAGGGGGATGTTCAATGAGCAGTTCTTC. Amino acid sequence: CASDQGDRGMFNEQFF.